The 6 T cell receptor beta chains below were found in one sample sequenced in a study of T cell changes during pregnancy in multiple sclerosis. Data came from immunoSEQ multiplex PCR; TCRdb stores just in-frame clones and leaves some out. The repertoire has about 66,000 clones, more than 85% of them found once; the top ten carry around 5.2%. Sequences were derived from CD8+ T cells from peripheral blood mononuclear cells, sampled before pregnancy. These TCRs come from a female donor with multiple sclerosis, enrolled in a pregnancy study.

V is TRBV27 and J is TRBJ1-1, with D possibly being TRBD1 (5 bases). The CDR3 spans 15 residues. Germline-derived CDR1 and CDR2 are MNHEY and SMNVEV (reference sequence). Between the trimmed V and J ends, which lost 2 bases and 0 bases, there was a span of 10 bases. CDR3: CASSLSARVNTEAFF. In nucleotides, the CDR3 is TGTGCCAGCAGTTTAAGTGCCAGGGTGAACACTGAAGCTTTCTTT.

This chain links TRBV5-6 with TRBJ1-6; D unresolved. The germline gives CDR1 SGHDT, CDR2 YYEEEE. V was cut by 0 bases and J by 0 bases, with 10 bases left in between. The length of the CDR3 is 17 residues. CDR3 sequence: CASSLGPGSSYNSPLHF. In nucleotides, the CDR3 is TGTGCCAGCAGCTTGGGTCCAGGAAGCTCCTATAATTCACCCCTCCACTTT.

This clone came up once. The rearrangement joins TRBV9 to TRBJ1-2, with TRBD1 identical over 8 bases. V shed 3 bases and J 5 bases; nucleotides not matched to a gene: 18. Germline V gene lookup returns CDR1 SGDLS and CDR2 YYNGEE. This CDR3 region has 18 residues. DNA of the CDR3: TGTGCCAGCAGCGGTAGTAAGGGCTTTGGACAGGGATTATATGGCTACACCTTC. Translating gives CASSGSKGFGQGLYGYTF.

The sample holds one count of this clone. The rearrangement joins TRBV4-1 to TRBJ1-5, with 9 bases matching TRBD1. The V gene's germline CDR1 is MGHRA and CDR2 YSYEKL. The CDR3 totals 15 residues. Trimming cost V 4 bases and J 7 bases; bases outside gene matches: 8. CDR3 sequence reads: CASSPDRGSGQPQHF. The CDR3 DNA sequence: TGCGCCAGCAGCCCTGACAGGGGGTCGGGCCAGCCCCAGCATTTT.

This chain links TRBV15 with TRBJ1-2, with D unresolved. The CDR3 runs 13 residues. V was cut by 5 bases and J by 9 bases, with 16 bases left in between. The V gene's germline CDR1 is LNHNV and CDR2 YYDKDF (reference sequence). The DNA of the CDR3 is TGTGCCACCAGCGCCTCCGCGGGATCTCGCTACACCTTC. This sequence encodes CATSASAGSRYTF.

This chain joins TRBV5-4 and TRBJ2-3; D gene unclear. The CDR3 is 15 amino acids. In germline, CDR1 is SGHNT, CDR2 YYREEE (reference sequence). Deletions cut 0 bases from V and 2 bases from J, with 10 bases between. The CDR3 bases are TGTGCCAGCAGCTTGGATGAGGAGAACACAGATACGCAGTATTTT. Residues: CASSLDEENTDTQYF.